The 2 T cell receptor beta chains in this list originate from one sample, sequenced in a study of T cell responses to AZD1222 COVID-19 vaccine. Profiling relied on immunoSEQ multiplex PCR, and the TCRdb table lists in-frame clones only, not all of them. The sample includes some 150,000 clones, 90% to 95% seen only once; the top ten take 1.6%. The sample was peripheral blood, taken on day 0 of AZD1222 vaccination. The receptors were sampled from an adult in good health.

DNA for the CDR3: TGTGCCAGCCATAGCGGGGACACAGATACGCAGTATTTT. This sequence encodes CASHSGDTDTQYF. The chain employs TRBV9 and TRBJ2-3, with 8 bases matching TRBD2. Trimming removed 7 bases from V and 2 bases from J; junction bases left unmatched: 3. Germline V CDR1 and CDR2: SGDLS, YYNGEE. This CDR3 contains 13 residues.

This rearrangement joins TRBV14 to TRBJ2-1; no reliable D call. V shed 0 bases and J shed 10 bases, with 13 bases lying between them. This CDR3 is built from 14 residues. CDR1 is SGHDN, CDR2 FVKESK, per germline. In DNA, the CDR3 is TGTGCCAGCAGCCAAGATCTGGTGACATTCGAGCAGTTCTTC. Translated, it gives CASSQDLVTFEQFF. The variable domain in full, completed from reference TRBV14 and TRBJ2-1, reads EAGVTQFPSHSVIEKGQTVTLRCDPISGHDNLYWYRRVMGKEIKFLLHFVKESKQDESGMPNNRFLAERTGGTYSTLKVQPAELEDSGVYFCASSQDLVTFEQFFGPGTRLTVL.